This is a list of T cell receptor beta chains from one sample in a study of cytomegalovirus exposure and HLA in healthy donors. Data came from immunoSEQ multiplex PCR; TCRdb stores just in-frame clones and leaves some out. The sample holds roughly 150,000 clones, about 80% seen once. Sequencing was carried out using PBMCs. Receptors originate from a woman aged 45 to 65 in good health and CMV-seropositive. Each CDR3 is given with its conserved first and last residue. Fields, in order: J gene, clone size, V gene, D gene, CDR3 DNA, CDR3 protein. The D gene is left open where the match is weak. The size field is filled for only some rows; it gives once, few, many or a size class.

j_call: TRBJ1-2; clone_size: .; v_call: TRBV29-1; d_call: .; cdr3_nt: TGCAGCGTTGAAGGCGCGGACAGTAACTATGGCTACACCTTC; cdr3_aa: CSVEGADSNYGYTF
j_call: TRBJ2-2; clone_size: few; v_call: TRBV5-1; d_call: TRBD1; cdr3_nt: TGCGCCAGCAGCTTGAGGCCAGGGGGAAACACCGGGGAGCTGTTTTTT; cdr3_aa: CASSLRPGGNTGELFF
j_call: TRBJ1-2; clone_size: .; v_call: TRBV29-1; d_call: TRBD1; cdr3_nt: TGCAGCGTCCCGGGACAGAACGGCTACACCTTC; cdr3_aa: CSVPGQNGYTF
j_call: TRBJ2-2; clone_size: once; v_call: TRBV30; d_call: TRBD2; cdr3_nt: TGTGCCTGGAGGGGTAACGGGAGGCGAAACACCGGGGAGCTGTTTTTT; cdr3_aa: CAWRGNGRRNTGELFF
j_call: TRBJ2-2; clone_size: .; v_call: TRBV2; d_call: TRBD1; cdr3_nt: TGTGCCAGCACCTCGGACAGGACGAACACCGGGGAGCTGTTTTTT; cdr3_aa: CASTSDRTNTGELFF
j_call: TRBJ2-7; clone_size: .; v_call: TRBV14; d_call: .; cdr3_nt: TGTGCCAGCAGCCAACAGTCCTACGAGCAGTACTTC; cdr3_aa: CASSQQSYEQYF
j_call: TRBJ1-5; clone_size: .; v_call: TRBV6-6; d_call: .; cdr3_nt: TGTGCCAGCAGCGGGAGGGGGGGCCAGCCCCAGCATTTT; cdr3_aa: CASSGRGGQPQHF
j_call: TRBJ2-7; clone_size: .; v_call: TRBV12-5; d_call: TRBD1; cdr3_nt: TGTGCTAGTGGTTGGCCCGACAGGGATAACGAGCAGTACTTC; cdr3_aa: CASGWPDRDNEQYF
j_call: TRBJ2-7; clone_size: few; v_call: TRBV4-3; d_call: TRBD2; cdr3_nt: TGCGCCAGCAGCCAAGACCGTTCGCGGGAGGGCTCCTACGAGCAGTACTTC; cdr3_aa: CASSQDRSREGSYEQYF
j_call: TRBJ2-3; clone_size: .; v_call: TRBV12-5; d_call: TRBD1; cdr3_nt: TGTGCTAGTGGTCCCGGGACAGGTACCACAGATACGCAGTATTTT; cdr3_aa: CASGPGTGTTDTQYF
j_call: TRBJ2-7; clone_size: .; v_call: TRBV2; d_call: .; cdr3_nt: TGTGCCAGCAGGAGTAGCGGCCCCTACGAGCAGTACTTC; cdr3_aa: CASRSSGPYEQYF
j_call: TRBJ2-2; clone_size: few; v_call: TRBV9; d_call: TRBD1; cdr3_nt: TGTGCCAGCAGCGTGAGGGGGCTCGGCGGGGAGCTGTTTTTT; cdr3_aa: CASSVRGLGGELFF
j_call: TRBJ2-2; clone_size: once; v_call: TRBV6-5; d_call: TRBD2; cdr3_nt: TGTGCCAGCAGGGGCGGGGGGTCCGCAATCGGGGAGCTGTTTTTT; cdr3_aa: CASRGGGSAIGELFF
j_call: TRBJ2-7; clone_size: few; v_call: TRBV14; d_call: .; cdr3_nt: TGTGCCAGCAGCCAAGAGGGGAGACGACGCTACGAGCAGTACTTC; cdr3_aa: CASSQEGRRRYEQYF
j_call: TRBJ2-7; clone_size: .; v_call: TRBV29-1; d_call: .; cdr3_nt: TGCAGCGTTGAATCGAGCTACGAGCAGTACTTC; cdr3_aa: CSVESSYEQYF
j_call: TRBJ2-3; clone_size: .; v_call: TRBV7-2; d_call: TRBD2; cdr3_nt: TGTGCCAGCAGCTTAGGGGGACTAGGAAGCACAGATACGCAGTATTTT; cdr3_aa: CASSLGGLGSTDTQYF
j_call: TRBJ2-1; clone_size: .; v_call: TRBV11-3; d_call: .; cdr3_nt: TGTGCCAGCAGCTTAGGTCACTGGAGTGAGCAGTTCTTC; cdr3_aa: CASSLGHWSEQFF
j_call: TRBJ1-2; clone_size: .; v_call: TRBV20-1; d_call: .; cdr3_nt: TGCAGTGCTATCCAGGGGAGCGGCTACACCTTC; cdr3_aa: CSAIQGSGYTF
j_call: TRBJ2-2; clone_size: .; v_call: TRBV6-5; d_call: .; cdr3_nt: TGTGCCAGCAGTTATTCAGGGAACACCGGGGAGCTGTTTTTT; cdr3_aa: CASSYSGNTGELFF
j_call: TRBJ1-2; clone_size: .; v_call: TRBV5-6; d_call: .; cdr3_nt: TGTGCCAGCAGGTCGGAGGACCGGACCAACTATGGCTACACCTTC; cdr3_aa: CASRSEDRTNYGYTF
j_call: TRBJ2-7; clone_size: .; v_call: TRBV27; d_call: TRBD1; cdr3_nt: TGTGCCAGCAGTCCCAACGGACAGGCCTACGAGCAGTACTTC; cdr3_aa: CASSPNGQAYEQYF
j_call: TRBJ1-6; clone_size: .; v_call: TRBV19; d_call: .; cdr3_nt: TGTGCCAGTAGTTCAGGGGTGGTTCTGGATTCACCCCTCCACTTT; cdr3_aa: CASSSGVVLDSPLHF
j_call: TRBJ1-6; clone_size: .; v_call: TRBV7-7; d_call: TRBD1; cdr3_nt: TGTGCTAGCAAGGGACAGTATTCCTATAATTCACCCCTCCACTTT; cdr3_aa: CASKGQYSYNSPLHF
j_call: TRBJ1-5; clone_size: .; v_call: TRBV19; d_call: .; cdr3_nt: TGTGCCAGTAGTCCGTCGGGCAGGGTGGTTGGCAATCAGCCCCAGCATTTT; cdr3_aa: CASSPSGRVVGNQPQHF
j_call: TRBJ1-1; clone_size: few; v_call: TRBV12-5; d_call: TRBD1; cdr3_nt: TGTGCTAGTGGTTTCTTACAGGGGGGGAACACTGAAGCTTTCTTT; cdr3_aa: CASGFLQGGNTEAFF
j_call: TRBJ1-2; clone_size: few; v_call: TRBV6-1; d_call: TRBD1; cdr3_nt: TGTGCCAGCAGCCATAGGACAGGATCCGGCTACACCTTC; cdr3_aa: CASSHRTGSGYTF
j_call: TRBJ1-3; clone_size: .; v_call: TRBV9; d_call: TRBD1; cdr3_nt: TGTGCCAGCAGCTCAGGGGGGACGTCTTGGAGCTCTGGAAACACCATATATTTT; cdr3_aa: CASSSGGTSWSSGNTIYF
j_call: TRBJ2-3; clone_size: .; v_call: TRBV7-9; d_call: .; cdr3_nt: TGTGCCAGCAGCACACAGGCGCGGGGCCGCTCAGATACGCAGTATTTT; cdr3_aa: CASSTQARGRSDTQYF
j_call: TRBJ2-2; clone_size: .; v_call: TRBV30; d_call: .; cdr3_nt: TGTGCCTGGACCGTGGGAGCCTCGAACACCGGGGAGCTGTTTTTT; cdr3_aa: CAWTVGASNTGELFF
j_call: TRBJ2-1; clone_size: .; v_call: TRBV10-2; d_call: TRBD2; cdr3_nt: TGCGCCAGCCGGCCTAGCGGGGGGGGTTGGGATGAGCAGTTCTTC; cdr3_aa: CASRPSGGGWDEQFF
j_call: TRBJ1-6; clone_size: few; v_call: TRBV2; d_call: TRBD1; cdr3_nt: TGTGCCAGCAGTGAAGCGCTGACAGGGCCCATTTCACCCCTCCACTTT; cdr3_aa: CASSEALTGPISPLHF
j_call: TRBJ2-1; clone_size: .; v_call: TRBV12-5; d_call: .; cdr3_nt: TGTGCTAGTGGTTTTGGACAGAGCTCCTACAATGAGCAGTTCTTC; cdr3_aa: CASGFGQSSYNEQFF
j_call: TRBJ2-7; clone_size: .; v_call: TRBV7-6; d_call: TRBD2; cdr3_nt: TGTGCCAGCAGCTCGGGGACTAGCGGGGGCTACGAGCAGTACTTC; cdr3_aa: CASSSGTSGGYEQYF
j_call: TRBJ2-7; clone_size: .; v_call: TRBV11-2; d_call: TRBD1; cdr3_nt: TGTGCCAGCAGCGTTCAACAGGGGGGCGAGCAGTACTTC; cdr3_aa: CASSVQQGGEQYF
j_call: TRBJ2-7; clone_size: .; v_call: TRBV12-5; d_call: .; cdr3_nt: TGTGCTAGTGGTTTGGTCCCCAAAAACGGACAGACCTACGAGCAGTACTTC; cdr3_aa: CASGLVPKNGQTYEQYF
j_call: TRBJ2-7; clone_size: few; v_call: TRBV7-9; d_call: TRBD2; cdr3_nt: TGTGCCAGCAGCTTAGGGGAGGGGACGATTGAGCAGTACTTC; cdr3_aa: CASSLGEGTIEQYF
j_call: TRBJ2-7; clone_size: .; v_call: TRBV18; d_call: TRBD1; cdr3_nt: TGTGCCAGCTCAGAGACAGGGGCTTACGAGCAGTACTTC; cdr3_aa: CASSETGAYEQYF
j_call: TRBJ1-2; clone_size: .; v_call: TRBV5-1; d_call: .; cdr3_nt: TGCGCCAGCAGCCCCTCAGGGGTGAACTATGGCTACACCTTC; cdr3_aa: CASSPSGVNYGYTF
j_call: TRBJ2-3; clone_size: .; v_call: TRBV11-1; d_call: .; cdr3_nt: TGTGCCAGCAGCCCAAATCCCCATCCGGGACTCACAGATACGCAGTATTTT; cdr3_aa: CASSPNPHPGLTDTQYF
j_call: TRBJ2-3; clone_size: .; v_call: TRBV10-1; d_call: .; cdr3_nt: TGCGCCAGCAGTCGGGATGGAGGCACAGATACGCAGTATTTT; cdr3_aa: CASSRDGGTDTQYF
j_call: TRBJ2-5; clone_size: .; v_call: TRBV19; d_call: .; cdr3_nt: TGTGCCAGTAGTCGGAGGAGTCAAGAGACCCAGTACTTC; cdr3_aa: CASSRRSQETQYF
j_call: TRBJ1-5; clone_size: .; v_call: TRBV6-1; d_call: TRBD1; cdr3_nt: TGTGCCAGCACCAGGACAGGGGTTCAGCCCCAGCATTTT; cdr3_aa: CASTRTGVQPQHF
j_call: TRBJ1-5; clone_size: .; v_call: TRBV10-2; d_call: .; cdr3_nt: TGCGCCAGCAGTAAGTTCCAGGGTGAAGGCAATCAGCCCCAGCATTTT; cdr3_aa: CASSKFQGEGNQPQHF
j_call: TRBJ1-1; clone_size: once; v_call: TRBV6-6; d_call: TRBD1; cdr3_nt: TGTGCTCTAAGCGGGACAGGGAGAGAAGCTTTCTTT; cdr3_aa: CALSGTGREAFF
j_call: TRBJ2-3; clone_size: .; v_call: TRBV5-1; d_call: .; cdr3_nt: TGCGCCAGCAGCTTGGAACCGGTGGGGGGTACAGATACGCAGTATTTT; cdr3_aa: CASSLEPVGGTDTQYF
j_call: TRBJ2-1; clone_size: .; v_call: TRBV27; d_call: TRBD1; cdr3_nt: TGTGCCAGCAGTGTGGACAGGGGGGATGAGCAGTTCTTC; cdr3_aa: CASSVDRGDEQFF
j_call: TRBJ1-1; clone_size: .; v_call: TRBV5-1; d_call: .; cdr3_nt: TGCGCCAGCAGCTCTCAGGCCGGGATGGGCACTGAAGCTTTCTTT; cdr3_aa: CASSSQAGMGTEAFF
j_call: TRBJ2-7; clone_size: .; v_call: TRBV11-2; d_call: TRBD2; cdr3_nt: TGTGCCAGCAGCTGGGGCGCGGGGGGCCTCTACGAGCAGTACTTC; cdr3_aa: CASSWGAGGLYEQYF
j_call: TRBJ1-1; clone_size: .; v_call: TRBV19; d_call: TRBD1; cdr3_nt: TGTGCCACCGTACGACAGGGAGCCACTGAAGCTTTCTTT; cdr3_aa: CATVRQGATEAFF
j_call: TRBJ2-1; clone_size: .; v_call: TRBV7-2; d_call: TRBD2; cdr3_nt: TGTGCCAGCACCTACGCGCTAGCGGGGAATGAGCAGTTCTTC; cdr3_aa: CASTYALAGNEQFF
j_call: TRBJ2-3; clone_size: .; v_call: TRBV9; d_call: .; cdr3_nt: TGTGCCAGCAGCGACCCCTACACAGATACGCAGTATTTT; cdr3_aa: CASSDPYTDTQYF
j_call: TRBJ2-7; clone_size: .; v_call: TRBV5-1; d_call: .; cdr3_nt: TGCGCCAGCAGCTTGTCAGGAGGTCCCTACGAGCAGTACTTC; cdr3_aa: CASSLSGGPYEQYF
j_call: TRBJ2-1; clone_size: once; v_call: TRBV5-1; d_call: TRBD2; cdr3_nt: TGCGCCAGCAGCTTGTCAATAGCGGGGGGACTATACAATGAGCAGTTCTTC; cdr3_aa: CASSLSIAGGLYNEQFF
j_call: TRBJ2-1; clone_size: .; v_call: TRBV7-9; d_call: TRBD2; cdr3_nt: TGTGCCAGCAGCGCTGCGGGGGACCCAAGCAATGAGCAGTTCTTC; cdr3_aa: CASSAAGDPSNEQFF
j_call: TRBJ2-1; clone_size: .; v_call: TRBV19; d_call: .; cdr3_nt: TGTGCCAGTAGTTGGAGGGGCACGAGCGATGAGCAGTTCTTC; cdr3_aa: CASSWRGTSDEQFF
j_call: TRBJ2-3; clone_size: .; v_call: TRBV5-1; d_call: .; cdr3_nt: TGCGCCAGCAGCGGGACTTATTCCACAGATACGCAGTATTTT; cdr3_aa: CASSGTYSTDTQYF
j_call: TRBJ2-7; clone_size: .; v_call: TRBV5-6; d_call: TRBD1; cdr3_nt: TGTGCCAGCAGCCCATTCGGACAGGCCCCGGGCGAGCAGTACTTC; cdr3_aa: CASSPFGQAPGEQYF
j_call: TRBJ2-2; clone_size: .; v_call: TRBV28; d_call: TRBD1; cdr3_nt: TGTGCCAGCAGCCCACAGGGGCTCACCGGGGAGCTGTTTTTT; cdr3_aa: CASSPQGLTGELFF
j_call: TRBJ2-7; clone_size: .; v_call: TRBV5-1; d_call: .; cdr3_nt: TGCGCCAGCAGCGGCGGCGCCTACGAGCAGTACTTC; cdr3_aa: CASSGGAYEQYF